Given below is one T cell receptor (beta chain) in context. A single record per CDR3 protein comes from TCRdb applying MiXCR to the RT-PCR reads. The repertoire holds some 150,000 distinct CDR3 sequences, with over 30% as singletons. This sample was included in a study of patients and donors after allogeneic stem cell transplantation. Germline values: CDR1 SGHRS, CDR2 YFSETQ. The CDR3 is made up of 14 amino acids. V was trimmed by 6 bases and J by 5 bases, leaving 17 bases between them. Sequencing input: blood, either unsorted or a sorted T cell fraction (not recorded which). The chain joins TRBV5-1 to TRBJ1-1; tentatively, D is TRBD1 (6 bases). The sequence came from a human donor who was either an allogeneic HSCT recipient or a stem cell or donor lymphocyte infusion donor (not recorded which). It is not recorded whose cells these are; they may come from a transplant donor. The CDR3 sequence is CASKEQGMETEAFF. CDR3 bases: TGCGCCAGCAAAGAACAGGGAATGGAAACTGAAGCTTTCTTT.